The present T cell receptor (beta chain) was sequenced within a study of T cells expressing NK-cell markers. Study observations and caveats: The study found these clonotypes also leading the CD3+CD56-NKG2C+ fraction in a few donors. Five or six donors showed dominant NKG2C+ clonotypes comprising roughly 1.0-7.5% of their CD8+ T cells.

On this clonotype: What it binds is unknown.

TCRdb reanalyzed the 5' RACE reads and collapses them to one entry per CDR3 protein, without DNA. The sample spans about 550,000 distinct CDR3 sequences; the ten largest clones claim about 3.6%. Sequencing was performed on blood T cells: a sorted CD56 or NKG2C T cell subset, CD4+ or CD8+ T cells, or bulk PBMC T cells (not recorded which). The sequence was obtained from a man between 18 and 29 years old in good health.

CDR3 in amino acids: CSVLLGTGELFF. This chain links TRBV29-1 with TRBJ2-2. The CDR3 consists of 12 residues. Germline CDR1 SQVTM, CDR2 ANQGSEA.